Described below is a single TCR beta chain sequence and its context. Assay: immunoSEQ multiplex PCR; the TCRdb copy retains only in-frame clones and omits some. The sample contains 200,000 or so clones, around 83% of which appear only once. The sample originates from a study of blood T cell repertoires in COVID-19. This CDR3 is built from 17 residues. J was trimmed by 6 bases and V by 0 bases; bases with no gene match: 7. The germline CDR1 and CDR2 sequences are LGHDT and YNNKEL (reference sequence). J is TRBJ2-2 and V is TRBV3-1 (or the pseudogene TRBV3-2); 10 nucleotides align to TRBD2. The source of this sequence is a man in his forties or fifties who had recovered from COVID-19. Sequenced: peripheral blood. The CDR3 protein is CASSQERASGRAGELFF. The CDR3 nucleotides are TGTGCCAGCAGCCAAGAAAGGGCTAGCGGGAGAGCCGGGGAGCTGTTTTTT.